Presented here are 21 T cell receptor beta chains from one specimen sequenced in a study of blood T cell repertoires in COVID-19. The assay was immunoSEQ multiplex PCR, and TCRdb's table has in-frame clones only and misses some. This sample has under 300,000 clones, with approximately 86% found just once. Material for sequencing was peripheral blood. The receptor source for this set is an older woman with COVID-19, enrolled during active disease.

This clone came up many times. The rearrangement joins TRBV24-1 to TRBJ1-1; D not certain. V was cut by 7 bases and J by 8 bases, with 16 bases left in between. From germline, CDR1 is KGHDR and CDR2 SFDVKD. The CDR3 runs 13 residues. The CDR3 sequence: CATRDSSAVEAFF. The CDR3 DNA reads as TGTGCCACCAGAGACTCCTCGGCGGTGGAAGCTTTCTTT.

The V and J genes are TRBV2 and TRBJ1-3; possible D gene TRBD1, 5 bases. Per germline, CDR1 SNHLY and CDR2 FYNNEI. Trimming took 9 bases from V and 4 from J, leaving 22 bases between them. The CDR3 spans 16 residues. As DNA, the CDR3 is TGTGCCAGTATAAGGAGAACAGGTGATTTAGGAAACACCATATATTTT. Encoded protein: CASIRRTGDLGNTIYF.

About this clone itself: At the DNA level, this CDR3 is encoded by other sequences in the same sample as well. CDR3 region: CASSQDLGDEKLFF. The CDR3 DNA reads as TGCGCCAGCAGCCAAGACCTCGGGGATGAAAAACTGTTTTTT. The chain has TRBV4-3 and TRBJ1-4; D gene uncertain. The CDR3 totals 14 residues. The V gene lost 0 bases and the J gene lost 6 bases, with 8 bases spanning the gap. The V gene's germline CDR1 is LGHNA and CDR2 YSLEER.

The V gene is TRBV7-9, the J gene TRBJ2-7; TRBD2 is a possible D gene (7 bases). The CDR3 loop spans 16 amino acids. V gave up 5 bases and J gave up 3 bases, with 20 bases separating them. CDR1 is SEHNR and CDR2 is FQNEAQ in the germline V gene (reference sequence). CDR3 in amino acids: CASSTRARGRNYEQYF. CDR3 coding DNA: TGTGCCAGCAGCACCCGAGCGCGGGGGCGAAACTACGAGCAGTACTTC.

The chain links TRBV12-3 or TRBV12-4 to TRBJ1-6; D ambiguous. The germline V and J ends were trimmed by 4 bases and 4 bases, with 5 bases remaining between them. CDR3 length equals 13 residues. CDR3 in amino acids: CASSSQYNSPLHF. CDR3 in DNA: TGTGCCAGCAGTTCGCAGTATAATTCACCCCTCCACTTT.

The chain joins TRBV11-2 to TRBJ2-1; a possible D gene is TRBD2 (5 bases). The CDR3 covers 16 residues. Germline loops: CDR1 SGHAT, CDR2 FQNNGV. Between the trimmed V and J ends, which lost 2 bases and 12 bases, there was a span of 23 bases. This CDR3 is CASSLFAGQPRGGQFF. CDR3 nucleotide sequence: TGTGCCAGCAGCTTATTTGCGGGCCAACCTCGGGGTGGGCAGTTCTTC.

This clone has a single count. V gene TRBV2 combines with J gene TRBJ2-5, with 8 bases identical to TRBD2. Trimming took 5 bases from V and 2 from J; bases not matched to a gene: 7. Germline loops: CDR1 SNHLY, CDR2 FYNNEI. The CDR3 has 15 amino acids. For the CDR3, the DNA is TGTGCCAGCAGTTCGGGGGGGATAACTCAAGAGACCCAGTACTTC. It yields the protein CASSSGGITQETQYF. Full variable domain (outside the CDR3, taken from reference TRBV2 and TRBJ2-5): EPEVTQTPSHQVTQMGQEVILRCVPISNHLYFYWYRQILGQKVEFLVSFYNNEISEKSEIFDDQFSVERPDGSNFTLKIRSTKLEDSAMYFCASSSGGITQETQYFGPGTRLLVL.

In this sample, this clone turned up many times. CDR3 amino acids: CASSPSMNTEAFF. The CDR3 nucleotides read TGTGCCAGTAGCCCTTCTATGAACACTGAAGCTTTCTTT. The chain is built from TRBV19 and TRBJ1-1; D unresolved. Trimming took 6 bases from V and 0 from J, leaving 8 bases between them. From germline, CDR1 is LNHDA and CDR2 SQIVND (reference sequence). The CDR3 contains 13 residues.

This clone was detected a few times. In the same sample, other DNA sequences code for this CDR3. The J gene is TRBJ1-5, the V gene TRBV5-1; 7 bases fit TRBD1. V shed 0 bases, J shed 2 bases, and the junction held 2 bases outside the gene matches. From germline, CDR1 is SGHRS and CDR2 YFSETQ. The CDR3 covers 15 residues. CDR3 sequence: CASSLEGQGNQPQHF. The CDR3 region has the DNA TGCGCCAGCAGCTTGGAAGGACAGGGCAATCAGCCCCAGCATTTT.

In this sample, this clone turned up a few times. The V call is TRBV6-4, the J call TRBJ2-2, with 8 bases fitting TRBD1. The CDR3 extends over 15 amino acids. V trimming: 5 bases; J trimming: 0 bases; junction bases outside the gene matches: 2. Germline V CDR1 and CDR2: MRHNA, SNTAGT. The CDR3 nucleotides read TGTGCCAGCAGTCAACAGGGGGCGAACACCGGGGAGCTGTTTTTT. Translation gives CASSQQGANTGELFF.

This rearrangement joins TRBV29-1 to TRBJ1-1, with D possibly being TRBD1 (6 bases). Germline V gives CDR1 SQVTM, CDR2 ANQGSEA. V was pared by 7 bases and J by 7 bases, with 16 bases between. This CDR3 has 12 amino acids. DNA of the CDR3: TGCAGCGGAGATAACAGGGCGGGTGAAGCTTTCTTT. It yields the protein CSGDNRAGEAFF.

Here the CDR3 reads CASGLVRAGPGGYTF. CDR3 nucleotide sequence: TGTGCTAGTGGTTTGGTACGGGCAGGGCCGGGTGGCTACACCTTC. V and J are TRBV12-5 and TRBJ1-2, with a tentative D call TRBD1 (5 bases). V was shortened by 0 bases and J by 7 bases, with 15 bases between the two germline ends. The CDR3 contains 15 residues. Germline-derived CDR1 and CDR2 are LGHNT and FRNRAP.

V gene TRBV10-2 combines with J gene TRBJ2-3; tentatively, D is TRBD2 (5 bases). The CDR3 extends over 11 amino acids. The V gene lost 6 bases and the J gene lost 8 bases, with 9 bases spanning the gap. Per germline, CDR1 WSHSY and CDR2 SAAADI. Written as DNA, the CDR3 is TGCGCCAGCAGAGTAGAGGGTACGCAGTATTTT. Translating gives CASRVEGTQYF.

The rearrangement joins TRBV5-6 to TRBJ2-7, with 7 bases lining up with TRBD1. The germline V gene encodes CDR1 SGHDT and CDR2 YYEEEE. J lost 0 bases, V lost 4 bases, and 4 bases had no gene match. CDR3 size: 14 residues. The CDR3 DNA reads as TGTGCCAGCAGCCTGACAGGGAGCTCCTACGAGCAGTACTTC. Translation gives CASSLTGSSYEQYF.

In its sample, this clone was seen a few times. The V call is TRBV25-1, the J call TRBJ1-2; D remains unclear. With 6 bases removed from V and 4 bases from J, the gap between germline ends came to 12 bases. This CDR3 is built from 13 residues. Germline V gene data show CDR1 as MGHDK and CDR2 as SYGVNS. The CDR3 protein is CASRAGEAYGYTF. DNA for the CDR3: TGTGCCAGCAGAGCGGGAGAAGCCTATGGCTACACCTTC.

This rearrangement joins TRBV7-8 to TRBJ2-1; D might be TRBD2 (6 bases). CDR3 length: 13 residues. From germline, CDR1 is SGHVS and CDR2 FQNEAQ. Trimming pared 4 bases from V and 7 bases from J, leaving 11 bases between. The DNA for the CDR3 is TGTGCCAGCAGCTGGGACTTAGGGAATGAGCAGTTCTTC. Protein product: CASSWDLGNEQFF.

This chain connects TRBV9 to TRBJ2-5; D is unresolved. With 3 bases removed from V and 1 base from J, the gap between germline ends came to 10 bases. CDR3 length equals 14 residues. Germline values: CDR1 SGDLS, CDR2 YYNGEE. CDR3 coding DNA: TGTGCCAGCAGCGCAGACAATTTCCAAGAGACCCAGTACTTC. Amino acid sequence: CASSADNFQETQYF. The full variable domain, completed using reference TRBV9 and TRBJ2-5, is DSGVTQTPKHLITATGQRVTLRCSPRSGDLSVYWYQQSLDQGLQFLIQYYNGEERAKGNILERFSAQQFPDLHSELNLSSLELGDSALYFCASSADNFQETQYFGPGTRLLVL.

The CDR3 spells CAWSSRRGVENTEAFF. The CDR3 DNA reads TGTGCCTGGAGTTCCCGAAGGGGTGTGGAGAACACTGAAGCTTTCTTT. This chain connects TRBV30 to TRBJ1-1; TRBD1 might be the D (5 bases). With 2 bases removed from V and 1 base from J, the gap between germline ends came to 17 bases. Per germline, CDR1 GTSNPN and CDR2 SVGIG (reference sequence). This CDR3 contains 16 residues.

The CDR3 DNA sequence: TGTGCCAGCAGCTTGATGGCAGTGTATAGCAATCAGCCCCAGCATTTT. This encodes CASSLMAVYSNQPQHF. The chain joins TRBV5-6 to TRBJ1-5; D gene uncertain. The CDR3 is made up of 16 amino acids. V lost 1 base to trimming and J lost 0 bases, with 11 bases between them. CDR1 and CDR2 from the germline V gene are SGHDT and YYEEEE.

This clone was counted a single time. The V and J genes are TRBV5-6 and TRBJ2-2; TRBD1 matches at 7 bases. This CDR3 is 13 amino acids long. Germline V gene sequence: CDR1 SGHDT, CDR2 YYEEEE. The trim removed 3 bases at V and 6 bases at J, leaving 2 bases unmatched. The CDR3 sequence is CASSSQGSGELFF. The CDR3 bases are TGTGCCAGCAGCTCACAGGGGTCCGGGGAGCTGTTTTTT.

This rearrangement joins TRBV5-1 to TRBJ2-4; TRBD1 is a possible D gene (5 bases). Germline values: CDR1 SGHRS, CDR2 YFSETQ. The CDR3 has 15 amino acids. V dropped 2 bases and J dropped 5 bases, with 14 bases sitting between them. The CDR3 sequence: CASSLRGMGENIQYF. As DNA, the CDR3 is TGCGCCAGCAGCTTAAGGGGTATGGGCGAAAACATTCAGTACTTC.